One sample yielded the 5 T cell receptor beta chains listed below, sequenced in a study of patients and donors after allogeneic stem cell transplantation. TCRdb redid the calling of the RT-PCR reads with MiXCR, one entry per CDR3 protein. The sample yields around 82,000 distinct CDR3 sequences, roughly 5.2% seen once. The sequenced material came from blood, either unsorted or a sorted T cell fraction (not recorded which). These receptors all stem from a human donor who was either an allogeneic HSCT recipient or a stem cell or donor lymphocyte infusion donor (not recorded which). It is not recorded whose cells these are; they may come from a transplant donor.

This clonotype was seen a handful of times. The rearrangement joins TRBV20-1 to TRBJ2-1; 7 positions agree with TRBD2. Germline-derived CDR1 and CDR2 are DFQATT and SNEGSKA (reference sequence). Unmatched junction bases numbered 10, after V lost 6 bases and J lost 5 bases. The CDR3 runs 14 residues. CDR3 sequence (DNA): TGCAGTGCGGCCAGGGCTAGCGGAAACAATGAGCAGTTCTTC. Its translation: CSAARASGNNEQFF.

This clonotype showed up many times. The chain couples TRBV9 to TRBJ1-4, with D hard to call. Trimming shortened V by 4 bases and J by 0 bases, and 7 bases separated the two germline ends. This CDR3 is built from 14 residues. The germline V gene has CDR1 SGDLS and CDR2 YYNGEE. The chain's CDR3 is CASSIGATNEKLFF. CDR3 bases: TGTGCCAGCAGCATTGGGGCAACTAATGAAAAACTGTTTTTT.

There are many counts of this clonotype. This chain joins TRBV12-3 or TRBV12-4 and TRBJ1-4; D is perhaps TRBD1 (6 bases). CDR3 length: 14 residues. Trimming took 5 bases from V and 1 from J, leaving 8 bases between them. CDR3 sequence reads: CASSEGGTNEKLFF. The CDR3 nucleotides are TGTGCCAGCAGTGAGGGGGGAACTAATGAAAAACTGTTTTTT.

This clonotype was seen many times. This rearrangement joins TRBV7-9 to TRBJ2-3; D not certain. The ends were cut back, 1 base at V and 6 bases at J, with 11 bases in the middle. The CDR3 runs to 14 residues. Germline V gene lookup returns CDR1 SEHNR and CDR2 FQNEAQ (reference sequence). CDR3 bases: TGTGCCAGCAGCTTAGTGTCCCCCGAGGATACGCAGTATTTT. This codes for CASSLVSPEDTQYF. Drawing the rest from reference TRBV7-9 and TRBJ2-3, the complete variable domain is DTGVSQNPRHKITKRGQNVTFRCDPISEHNRLYWYRQTLGQGPEFLTYFQNEAQLEKSRLLSDRFSAERPKGSFSTLEIQRTEQGDSAMYLCASSLVSPEDTQYFGPGTRLTVL.

Many counts were recorded for this clonotype. The chain has TRBV20-1 and TRBJ1-5; 7 bases are a match to TRBD1. Germline V gene sequence: CDR1 DFQATT, CDR2 SNEGSKA (reference sequence). This CDR3 is built from 14 residues. V was pared by 5 bases and J by 6 bases, with 10 bases of the junction left unmatched. This CDR3 reads CSAPSQGLGQPQHF. The CDR3 DNA follows: TGCAGTGCTCCCTCACAGGGGCTGGGTCAGCCCCAGCATTTT.